The 26 T cell receptor beta chains below come from one sample, sequenced in a study of blood T cells in healthy people across ages. The use of a sample-barcoded 5' primer and a J-beta primer mix characterized a second PCR of roughly 6 to 12 cycles. TCRdb recomputed calls from the 5' RACE reads with MiXCR, one row per CDR3 protein. The data contain 450,000 to 600,000 distinct CDR3 sequences, roughly a quarter of them singletons. These data also formed part of another study, on T cells of mothers and their children.

The specimen was blood. The origin of the receptors is a boy aged 2 to 10 in good health.

The rearrangement joins TRBV5-1 to TRBJ2-2, with D unresolved. Germline V gene sequence: CDR1 SGHRS, CDR2 YFSETQ. This CDR3 is 15 amino acids long. Trimming left V 0 bases short and J 1 base short, with 7 bases between. For the CDR3, the DNA is TGCGCCAGCAGCTTGGCCTCAGGGAACACCGGGGAGCTGTTTTTT. Its translation: CASSLASGNTGELFF.

CDR3 in DNA: TGTGCCAGCAGTTTCCCGACTAGCGGTAAAGCCTACAATGAGCAGTTCTTC. Encoded protein: CASSFPTSGKAYNEQFF. The chain employs TRBV6-2 or TRBV6-3 and TRBJ2-1, with 9 bases aligning to TRBD2. The CDR3 extends over 17 amino acids. Looked up from germline, CDR1 is MNHEY and CDR2 is SVGEGT. After removal of 4 bases from V and 2 bases from J, the junction contained 9 bases not matched to a gene.

This sequence joins TRBV7-9 and TRBJ2-5; 7 bases line up with TRBD1. The CDR3 runs 14 residues. CDR1 and CDR2 (germline): SEHNR, FQNEAQ (reference sequence). The V segment lost 5 bases and the J segment 4 bases; nucleotides outside the gene matches: 7. Written as DNA, the CDR3 is TGTGCCAGCAGCCTAGAGGGGGCACGAGAGACCCAGTACTTC. Protein product: CASSLEGARETQYF. The variable domain in full, completed from reference TRBV7-9 and TRBJ2-5, reads DTGVSQNPRHKITKRGQNVTFRCDPISEHNRLYWYRQTLGQGPEFLTYFQNEAQLEKSRLLSDRFSAERPKGSFSTLEIQRTEQGDSAMYLCASSLEGARETQYFGPGTRLLVL.

The chain is built from TRBV29-1 and TRBJ2-3, with D possibly TRBD1 on 6 matching bases. Trimming cost V 4 bases and J 2 bases, with 22 bases left between them. The germline V gene encodes CDR1 SQVTM and CDR2 ANQGSEA. This CDR3 has 17 amino acids. This CDR3 reads CSVAALTGLSTTDTQYF. CDR3 sequence (DNA): TGCAGCGTTGCCGCTCTAACAGGGTTGTCCACCACAGATACGCAGTATTTT.

The chain recombines TRBV18 with TRBJ1-2; 8 bases fit TRBD1. The CDR3 contains 14 residues. V trimming: 2 bases; J trimming: 4 bases; junction bases outside the gene matches: 3. Per germline, CDR1 KGHSH and CDR2 LQKENI. The CDR3 protein is CASSPGDRGYGYTF. The CDR3 region has the DNA TGTGCCAGCTCACCAGGTGACAGGGGCTATGGCTACACCTTC.

This chain joins TRBV7-2 and TRBJ2-7; TRBD2 is a possible D gene (5 bases). Germline CDR1 reads SGHTA; CDR2 reads FQGNSA. This CDR3 has 16 amino acids. Deletions cut 4 bases from V and 7 bases from J, with 23 bases between. The CDR3 is CASSSRPTDYESEQYF. DNA for the CDR3: TGTGCCAGCAGCTCCAGACCCACTGACTACGAATCTGAGCAGTACTTC.

This clonotype was counted a few times. V usage is TRBV5-1 and J usage is TRBJ2-1, with 12 nucleotides matching TRBD2. The better agreement between TRBJ2-7 and the DNA end casts doubt on the J call. This CDR3 region has 18 residues. The germline V gene has CDR1 SGHRS and CDR2 YFSETQ. CDR3 in amino acids: CASSSPGTSGYNSYEQYF. The CDR3 nucleotides are TGCGCCAGCAGCTCCCCCGGGACTAGCGGGTATAACTCCTACGAGCAGTACTTC.

This clonotype showed up just a few times. V is TRBV9 and J is TRBJ1-2; D is uncertain. The germline CDR1 and CDR2 sequences are SGDLS and YYNGEE. This CDR3 region has 17 residues. V was pared by 4 bases and J by 2 bases, with 21 bases between. CDR3 in DNA: TGTGCCAGCAGCAGGGAGGAAGGCGTATACCGAAACTATGGCTACACCTTC. Its translation is CASSREEGVYRNYGYTF.

V gene TRBV15 combines with J gene TRBJ2-7; TRBD2 agrees at 9 bases. V lost 3 bases to trimming and J lost 4 bases; unmatched junction nucleotides: 4. The CDR3 is made up of 14 amino acids. Germline-derived CDR1 and CDR2 are LNHNV and YYDKDF (reference sequence). CDR3 amino acids: CATSRETSGYEQYF. In DNA, the CDR3 is TGTGCCACCAGCAGGGAGACTAGCGGATACGAGCAGTACTTC.

This clonotype turned up a few times. V and J are TRBV7-8 and TRBJ1-1; D is unresolved. CDR1 and CDR2 (germline): SGHVS, FQNEAQ. V lost 0 bases and J lost 2, with 19 bases in between. The CDR3 spans 18 residues. Here the CDR3 DNA reads TGTGCCAGCAGCTTAGCGTGGGCGAACCTTTCCGTAAACACTGAAGCTTTCTTT. Protein product: CASSLAWANLSVNTEAFF. The full variable domain, its missing parts supplied by reference TRBV7-8 and TRBJ1-1, is GAGVSQSPRYKVAKRGQDVALRCDPISGHVSLFWYQQALGQGPEFLTYFQNEAQLDKSGLPSDRFFAERPEGSVSTLKIQRTQQEDSAVYLCASSLAWANLSVNTEAFFGQGTRLTVV.

This clonotype has a handful of counts. V is TRBV10-3 and J is TRBJ2-3; TRBD2 aligns across 11 bases. CDR1 ENHRY and CDR2 SYGVKD come from the germline V gene. The J segment lost 4 bases and the V segment lost 3 bases, leaving 3 bases of the junction unmatched. The CDR3 has 15 amino acids. The CDR3: CAISELAGAADTQYF. The CDR3 coding sequence is TGTGCCATCAGTGAACTAGCGGGAGCGGCAGATACGCAGTATTTT.

This clonotype has only a few counts. V is TRBV29-1 and J is TRBJ2-5, with D unclear. TRBJ2-1 matches the DNA end more closely, so the J call is doubtful. CDR1 SQVTM and CDR2 ANQGSEA come from the germline V gene. The CDR3 extends over 11 amino acids. CDR3 bases: TGCAGCGTTGCCACCTACAATGAGCAGTTCTTC. Protein sequence: CSVATYNEQFF.

This clonotype was found a few times. CDR3 DNA: TGCAGTGCCGTTCTCCAGGGATACGACGGCTACACCTTC. Translation: CSAVLQGYDGYTF. The chain employs TRBV20-1 and TRBJ1-2, with D possibly being TRBD1 (5 bases). The CDR3 spans 13 residues. Trimming stripped 6 bases from V and 8 bases from J, with 19 bases between. CDR1 and CDR2 (germline): DFQATT, SNEGSKA (reference sequence).

The chain couples TRBV7-2 to TRBJ1-1; D ambiguous. Germline V gene data show CDR1 as SGHTA and CDR2 as FQGNSA. The CDR3 has 14 amino acids. Trimming shortened V by 7 bases and J by 1 base, and 13 bases separated the two germline ends. CDR3 residues: CASIHTDKNTEAFF. Written as DNA, the CDR3 is TGTGCCAGCATCCACACTGACAAGAACACTGAAGCTTTCTTT.

This clonotype showed up just once. The chain couples TRBV20-1 to TRBJ2-5, with 9 bases lining up with TRBD1. The J call may be in error: the DNA end matches TRBJ2-7 better. There are 13 residues in the CDR3. The V gene's germline CDR1 is DFQATT and CDR2 SNEGSKA (reference sequence). CDR3 in DNA: TGCAGTGCCTGGACAGGGGCGTCCTACGAGCAGTACTTC. Its protein is CSAWTGASYEQYF.

This clonotype was found a few times. The V call is TRBV12-5, the J call TRBJ2-3; no reliable D call. This CDR3 has 11 residues. V lost 8 bases and J lost 5, with 8 bases in between. Germline V lookup: CDR1 LGHNT, CDR2 FRNRAP. The CDR3 region has the DNA TGTGCTAGTACGGTACAAGATACGCAGTATTTT. It specifies CASTVQDTQYF.

This chain joins TRBV29-1 and TRBJ1-1; no firm D call. CDR3 size: 13 residues. V was shortened by 1 base and J by 0 bases, with 6 bases between the two germline ends. Germline values: CDR1 SQVTM, CDR2 ANQGSEA. Here the CDR3 reads CSVEVLLNTEAFF. Written as DNA, the CDR3 is TGCAGCGTTGAAGTCCTTCTGAACACTGAAGCTTTCTTT.

CDR3 in DNA: TGCAGCGTTGTCCGACAGTCACGCTCTGGAAACACCATATATTTT. Protein product: CSVVRQSRSGNTIYF. The chain employs TRBV29-1 and TRBJ1-3, with D possibly being TRBD1 (5 bases). The germline V gene has CDR1 SQVTM and CDR2 ANQGSEA. Trimming took 4 bases from V and 0 from J, leaving 13 bases between them. CDR3 length: 15 residues.

Worth noting for this clonotype: The CDR3 does not end in the conserved phenylalanine or tryptophan, so this is likely a read error. The rearrangement links TRBV4-1 to TRBJ2-7; the D gene is possibly TRBD2 (6 bases). Germline V gene sequence: CDR1 MGHRA, CDR2 YSYEKL. Deletions cut 0 bases from V and 3 bases from J, with 9 bases between. This CDR3 region has 14 residues. The DNA for the CDR3 is TGCGCCAGCAGCCAAGATCGGGAGAGCTACGAGCAGTACCTC. Its translation is CASSQDRESYEQYL.

The chain links TRBV5-1 to TRBJ2-2, with D perhaps assigned TRBD1 or TRBD2 (5 bases each). The V gene lost 3 bases and the J gene lost 4 bases, with 10 bases spanning the gap. The CDR3 has 14 residues. Germline loops: CDR1 SGHRS, CDR2 YFSETQ. The CDR3 nucleotides read TGCGCCAGCAGCTCAGCCGGGACCACCGGGGAGCTGTTTTTT. Encoded protein: CASSSAGTTGELFF.

The chain has TRBV24-1 and TRBJ2-7; 8 bases line up with TRBD2. The J call is in doubt because the DNA end fits TRBJ2-1 better. CDR1 is KGHDR, CDR2 SFDVKD, per germline. The length of the CDR3 is 16 residues. This CDR3 reads CATSATGTSGYNEQFF. As DNA, the CDR3 is TGTGCCACCAGTGCCACCGGGACTAGTGGTTACAATGAGCAGTTCTTC.

This sequence joins TRBV27 and TRBJ2-6; D could derive from TRBD1 or TRBD2 (5 bases each). Trimming shortened V by 8 bases and J by 0 bases, and 11 bases separated the two germline ends. Per germline, CDR1 MNHEY and CDR2 SMNVEV (reference sequence). The CDR3 runs to 15 residues. The CDR3 DNA is TGTGCCAGCCGGGACGTGGGCTCTGGGGCCAACGTCCTGACTTTC. Its translation: CASRDVGSGANVLTF.

The table lists this clonotype with a few counts. The chain recombines TRBV12-3 or TRBV12-4 with TRBJ2-6; 7 nucleotides align to TRBD1. This CDR3 comprises 17 residues. V shed 6 bases, J shed 4 bases, and the junction held 12 bases outside the gene matches. The CDR3 region is CASRRDRAVVGANVLTF. The CDR3 bases are TGTGCCAGCAGGCGAGACAGGGCAGTGGTCGGGGCCAACGTCCTGACTTTC.

This clonotype was observed a handful of times. The germline gene is not matched at one end of the junction; a read error may be the cause. The chain uses TRBV7-6 and TRBJ2-7; TRBD2 matches 8 bases. The J call may be wrong; the DNA end is better matched by TRBJ2-1. Germline values: CDR1 SGHVS, CDR2 FNYEAQ. The CDR3 is 15 amino acids. The CDR3 protein is CAISSGTRAYNEQFF. The CDR3 DNA reads TGTGCCATCAGCTCCGGGACTAGAGCCTACAATGAGCAGTTCTTC.

V is TRBV7-2 and J is TRBJ2-3; TRBD2 aligns across 8 bases. The trim removed 4 bases at V and 3 bases at J, leaving 9 bases unmatched. The V gene's germline CDR1 is SGHTA and CDR2 FQGNSA. The CDR3 is 16 residues long. CDR3 nucleotides: TGTGCCAGCAGCTCCAGCTTCGGACTAGCAACAGATACGCAGTATTTT. This encodes CASSSSFGLATDTQYF.

In its sample, this clonotype was seen many times. The J gene is TRBJ2-1, the V gene TRBV28; 7 bases are shared with TRBD2. Germline V gene data show CDR1 as MDHEN and CDR2 as SYDVKM. V lost 6 bases, J lost 2 bases, and 7 bases stayed unmatched. There are 15 residues in the CDR3. CDR3 region: CASRTLAIPYNEQFF. The CDR3 DNA reads TGTGCCAGCAGGACACTAGCGATCCCCTACAATGAGCAGTTCTTC.